Sequencing of this TCR beta chain was carried out in a study of T cells in Graves' hyperthyroidism and ophthalmopathy (dated by TCRdb to about 2019). For the study in its entirety: Peripheral blood samples were taken at initial diagnosis, before any treatment was given. Prospective prediction of ophthalmopathy was tested in an independent validation cohort of fewer than 20 hyperthyroidism patients and 17 patients who later progressed to ophthalmopathy. Thyroid tissue and blood T-cell repertoires from about six Graves' hyperthyroidism patients were also compared in the study. TCR V-J signatures able to tell the groups apart were searched for in a discovery cohort of 95 or so patients, of whom more than 40 had Graves' ophthalmopathy and around 57 had stable Graves' hyperthyroidism. The paper reports TCR Vbeta CDR3 sequencing of roughly 140 peripheral blood samples: 40 or so ophthalmopathy, over 70 hyperthyroidism and around 17 progressor patients. Following sampling, methimazole starting at 30 mg daily was given to hyperthyroidism patients, and high-dose intravenous methylprednisolone was given to ophthalmopathy patients. The 85 to 100 discovery patients were divided at random into training and test sets in a 7:3 ratio. Study-wide conclusions, independent of this receptor: Blood samples also contained most of the expanded thyroid clonotypes (frequency above 0.001), which suggests that blood repertoires may reflect thyroid immune responses. In validation, progression to ophthalmopathy was predicted by the model with approximately 67% sensitivity and around 75% specificity, a median of approximately 7.1 months before onset. No statistical method was used to set the sample size in advance, and investigators knew the group allocation. A 13 V-J signature model separated ophthalmopathy from stable hyperthyroidism, with roughly 88% sensitivity and 81% to 82% specificity in cross-validation and 80%/75% in testing.

Moderately to severely active disease, a Clinical Activity Score of at least 3, a NOSPECS grade of at least 4, and a duration under 3 months were present in ophthalmopathy patients. Exclusion was applied to patients with uncontrolled infections, other autoimmune diseases, pregnancy or lactation. Diagnoses were based on clinical symptoms, serum thyroxine and TRAb, thyroid ultrasound and orbital computed tomography. Ficoll-Paque density gradient centrifugation was used to isolate PBMCs from under 11 ml of fresh peripheral blood. Trizol reagent was used to extract total RNA, and RNA quality was then checked on an Agilent 2100 Bioanalyzer. The germline V end is reduced by 1 base and the J end by 3 bases; junction bases left unmatched: 4. Via the germline V gene (reference sequence), CDR1 is SEHNR and CDR2 FQNEAQ. The CDR3 spans 16 residues, from the cysteine through the phenylalanine. Just CDR3 DNA is preserved here, 48 bases in frame from base 1.

In regard to this clonotype: The antigen this receptor binds is unknown. The sample holds no much larger clone one base away, and base qualities are not on file.

TCR beta CDR3 regions were amplified from RNA transcripts. The first round of RT-PCR for the TCR CDR3 was performed with the HTBI primer set and the Qiagen OneStep RT-PCR kit. A second multiplex PCR round built the libraries, followed by size selection and purification. Libraries were sequenced paired-end with 100 bp reads on an Illumina HiSeq2000. The paper's processing steps were these. SOAPnuke was used to process the raw data, with reads discarded if the reads contained adapters or uncalled bases, had a mean Phred below 15, or lacked an exact constant-primer or identifier match. COPE v1.2.5 was used to merge the high-quality paired reads, and each unique nucleotide sequence was defined as a clonotype. Clonotypes were aligned to IMGT TRBV, TRBD and TRBJ reference segments using MiTCR v1.1. The analysis was restricted to V-J combinations with a frequency above 0.0001, which together covered 99.2% of the repertoires. A TCS score was defined as the ratio of F50 (clonal expansion) to E x V (chaos), with BLOSUM62-based TCRdist applied between CDR3 peptides within each V-J. Welch's t-statistics and random forest reduced around 550 V-J features to about 13, which were used in a naive Bayes classifier (R e1071). Thyroid-blood repertoire similarity was quantified with the Morisita-Horn index. TCRdb redid the processing of the public reads, applying fastp at Q25 and MiXCR, and retained in-frame beta chains. Rows are unified per CDR3 protein, each entry keeping the most common DNA and genes. The V and J calls here are based on TCRdb, not the publication. Present in this sample are under 70,000 distinct CDR3 sequences, approximately 53% of which were seen just once. The ten largest account for 2.5% to 3.5% of the sample.

Sequencing was performed on blood. This receptor chain uses TRBV7-9 and TRBJ2-2, with 8 junctional bases fitting TRBD1. The receptor was isolated from a woman aged 55-69 years with Graves' ophthalmopathy. The DNA is as follows: TGTGCCAGCAGCTTAGAGGACAGGGCAGACACCGGGGAGCTGTTTTTT. It specifies CASSLEDRADTGELFF.